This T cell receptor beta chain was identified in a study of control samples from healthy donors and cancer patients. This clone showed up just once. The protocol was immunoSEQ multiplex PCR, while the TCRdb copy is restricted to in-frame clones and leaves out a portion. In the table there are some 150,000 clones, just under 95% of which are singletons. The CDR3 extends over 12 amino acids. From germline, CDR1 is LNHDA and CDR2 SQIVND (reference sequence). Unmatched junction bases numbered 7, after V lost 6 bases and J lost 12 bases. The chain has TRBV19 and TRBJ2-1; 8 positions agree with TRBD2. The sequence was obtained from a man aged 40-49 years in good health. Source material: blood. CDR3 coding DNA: TGTGCCAGTAGCTTTAGCGGGAATACGCAGTTCTTC. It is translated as CASSFSGNTQFF.